One sample yielded the 8 T cell receptor beta chains listed below, sequenced in a study of blood T cell repertoires in COVID-19. Sequencing was performed with immunoSEQ multiplex PCR; in TCRdb, only in-frame clones are kept and a portion is missing. The data show fewer than 200,000 clones, 87% seen once. The sample was PBMCs or T cells enriched from blood (not recorded which). The receptor source for this set is a human donor with acute COVID-19. The donor label of this sample is uncertain.

This sequence joins TRBV18 and TRBJ1-4; TRBD1 agrees at 8 bases. The V and J ends lost 6 bases and 8 bases, in that order; junction bases with no gene match: 11. Germline loops: CDR1 KGHSH, CDR2 LQKENI. CDR3 length: 15 amino acids. CDR3 amino acids: CASSPPGQGWEKLFF. CDR3 DNA sequence: TGTGCCAGCTCCCCGCCCGGACAGGGATGGGAAAAACTGTTTTTT.

In the case of this clone: One end of the junction varies from germline; a read error may be responsible. The chain employs TRBV12-5 and TRBJ2-5, with TRBD1 matching 7 bases. This CDR3 has 16 residues. CDR1 and CDR2 (germline): LGHNT, FRNRAP. CDR3 sequence: CAGGLLLLGQKETQYF. In nucleotides, the CDR3 is TGTGCTGGTGGTTTGCTTCTGTTGGGACAGAAGGAGACCCAGTACTTC.

The CDR3 protein is CASSHRFSGGVSTDTQYF. The CDR3 bases are TGCGCCAGCAGCCACCGCTTCAGCGGGGGGGTGAGCACAGATACGCAGTATTTT. The chain couples TRBV4-3 to TRBJ2-3, with 10 bases fitting TRBD2. Germline V gives CDR1 LGHNA, CDR2 YSLEER. This CDR3 is 18 amino acids long. With 3 bases clipped from V and 0 bases from J, the junction kept 9 bases outside the gene matches.

The chain uses TRBV7-2 and TRBJ2-5; TRBD2 aligns across 10 bases. V lost 5 bases to trimming and J lost 6 bases; unmatched junction nucleotides: 12. Looked up from germline, CDR1 is SGHTA and CDR2 is FQGNSA. The CDR3 sequence is 16 residues long. CDR3 loop: CASSLGSGGAKKTQYF. CDR3 DNA sequence: TGTGCCAGCAGCCTAGGAAGCGGGGGGGCGAAAAAGACCCAGTACTTC.

The V call is TRBV6-2 or TRBV6-3, the J call TRBJ1-6; D gene uncertain. The CDR3 length is 13 residues. In germline, CDR1 is MNHEY, CDR2 SVGEGT. V gave up 0 bases and J gave up 10 bases, with 7 bases separating them. The CDR3 spells CASSYSVRSPLHF. The CDR3 DNA reads TGTGCCAGCAGTTACTCGGTCAGGTCACCCCTCCACTTT.

The chain employs TRBV7-9 and TRBJ1-5; TRBD1 is a possible D gene (5 bases). Germline V gene lookup returns CDR1 SEHNR and CDR2 FQNEAQ (reference sequence). The CDR3 extends over 14 amino acids. Trimming pared 4 bases from V and 9 bases from J, leaving 16 bases between. CDR3 sequence: CASSSSTGIMPQHF. The CDR3 coding sequence is TGTGCCAGCAGCTCGTCTACAGGTATAATGCCCCAGCATTTT.

The V and J genes are TRBV10-1 and TRBJ2-3, with 7 bases aligning to TRBD1. The V gene end was trimmed by 3 bases and the J gene end by 2 bases; junction bases not matched to a gene: 8. The CDR3 has 16 residues. Germline CDR1 WNHNN, CDR2 SYGVQD (reference sequence). Written as DNA, the CDR3 is TGCGCCAGCAGTGAATCCGGGACAGTTCTCACAGATACGCAGTATTTT. Translated: CASSESGTVLTDTQYF.

This clone was observed a single time. This chain links TRBV6-2 or TRBV6-3 with TRBJ2-7; 8 bases are a match to TRBD1. After removal of 2 bases from V and 4 bases from J, the junction contained 7 bases not matched to a gene. This CDR3 region has 15 residues. CDR1 MNHEY and CDR2 SVGEGT come from the germline V gene. Written as DNA, the CDR3 is TGTGCCAGCAGTTACCGAGGACAGGGAAAATACGAGCAGTACTTC. Protein product: CASSYRGQGKYEQYF.